This T cell receptor (beta chain) was sequenced in a study of identical twins. CDR3 length: 14 residues. V gave up 4 bases and J gave up 2 bases, with 12 bases separating them. Per the germline V gene, CDR1 is SGHRS and CDR2 is YFSETQ. TCRdb reprocessed the 5' RACE reads with MiXCR, giving one entry per CDR3 protein. The profile shows about 240,000 distinct CDR3 sequences, 6% to 8.5% of them singletons. This clonotype was seen ten or more times. Another study also made use of these data, one on yellow fever vaccine responses in identical twins.

The sample consisted of CD8+ T cells sorted from blood. This chain connects TRBV5-1 to TRBJ2-5, with D perhaps given as TRBD1 or TRBD2 (5 bases each). This TCR came from a woman between 18 and 30 years old in good health. Here the CDR3 reads CASSHRDGQETQYF. The CDR3 region has the DNA TGCGCCAGCAGCCACCGGGACGGTCAAGAGACCCAGTACTTC.